These T cell receptor beta chains were read from a single sample in a study of T cell changes during pregnancy in multiple sclerosis. Libraries were prepared by immunoSEQ multiplex PCR; TCRdb keeps only in-frame clonotypes and omits some of them. The sample consists of about 87,000 clones, roughly 95% of them appearing once. This specimen consisted of peripheral blood, obtained in the third trimester of pregnancy. The source is a female donor in good health, enrolled as a control in a pregnancy study. The CDR3 runs from the conserved cysteine through the conserved F or W.

V: TRBV30
J: TRBJ2-3
CDR3: CAWSGGDRGLGPDTQYF

V: TRBV5-4
J: TRBJ2-1
CDR3: CASSFSPGTSSYNEQFF

V: TRBV2
J: TRBJ1-1
CDR3: CASSGRSTRDTEAFF

V: TRBV5-8
J: TRBJ1-2
CDR3: CASSLEDRIRYTF

V: TRBV29-1
J: TRBJ1-1
CDR3: CSVVNLAENTEAFF

V: TRBV29-1
J: TRBJ2-5
CDR3: CSVQRRDIQETQYF

V: TRBV28
J: TRBJ2-7
CDR3: CASSLAGGTKQYEQYF

V: TRBV11-2
J: TRBJ2-5
CDR3: CASSLGRGRAGGETQYF

V: TRBV9
J: TRBJ2-2
CDR3: CATIVEDSSNTGELFF

V: TRBV4-1
J: TRBJ1-1
CDR3: CASSQVAGGQTTEAFF

V: TRBV5-1
J: TRBJ2-3
CDR3: CASSPLGPSTDTQYF

V: TRBV2
J: TRBJ2-7
CDR3: CASNRRQGGTPTYEQYF

V: TRBV5-1
J: TRBJ2-1
CDR3: CASSRTPGLYYNEQFF

V: TRBV4-1
J: TRBJ1-3
CDR3: CASSQDPGGSGNTIYF

V: TRBV4-2
J: TRBJ2-7
CDR3: CASSQGLSGSYEQYF

V: TRBV2
J: TRBJ2-7
CDR3: CASRGAGENEQYF

V: TRBV15
J: TRBJ2-2
CDR3: CATSRFGTGVTGELFF

V: TRBV2
J: TRBJ1-5
CDR3: CASSGQGGNQPQHF

V: TRBV2
J: TRBJ2-7
CDR3: CASSSTRGHEQYF

V: TRBV7-9
J: TRBJ2-5
CDR3: CASSGWTSGLEETQYF

V: TRBV2
J: TRBJ2-7
CDR3: CASNAGNNYEQYF

V: TRBV27
J: TRBJ2-3
CDR3: CASSSRADTQYF

V: TRBV28
J: TRBJ2-1
CDR3: CASSQRPGQGAKGEQFF

V: TRBV15
J: TRBJ2-5
CDR3: CATSSPRGAGETQYF

V: TRBV11-3
J: TRBJ2-1
CDR3: CASSLDGRVSNEQFF

V: TRBV29-1
J: TRBJ2-1
CDR3: CSVSTRRDRSHNEQFF

V: TRBV29-1
J: TRBJ2-1
CDR3: CSVAGGRGRGDEQFF

V: TRBV4-1
J: TRBJ1-5
CDR3: CASSLRTGSNQPQHF

V: TRBV11-2
J: TRBJ2-7
CDR3: CASSLAAGGVGPSYEQYF

V: TRBV7-2
J: TRBJ2-7
CDR3: CASSPAGPVYEQYF

V: TRBV18
J: TRBJ1-5
CDR3: CASSPRATPYSNQPQHF

V: TRBV7-9
J: TRBJ2-7
CDR3: CASSTWDRPYEQYF

V: TRBV19
J: TRBJ2-1
CDR3: CASSSAASSYNEQFF

V: TRBV5-1
J: TRBJ2-7
CDR3: CASSPSGSVYEQYF

V: TRBV11-2
J: TRBJ2-5
CDR3: CASSLDGRRQETQYF

V: TRBV27
J: TRBJ2-1
CDR3: CASSLSPGTGYNEQFF

V: TRBV6-5
J: TRBJ2-2
CDR3: CASSRTDRGGELFF

V: TRBV28
J: TRBJ2-7
CDR3: CASSFDVGTANYEQYF

V: TRBV6-1
J: TRBJ1-1
CDR3: CAISGTVNTEAFF

V: TRBV7-8
J: TRBJ2-7
CDR3: CASSLGWDSTYEQYF

V: TRBV28
J: TRBJ1-5
CDR3: CASRTTGEYSNQPQHF

V: TRBV6-1
J: NA
CDR3: CASSERGGRSYEQYF

V: TRBV28
J: TRBJ2-1
CDR3: CASIGQLGTSPSWEQFF

V: TRBV29-1
J: TRBJ2-1
CDR3: CSVLLAGRNEQFF

V: TRBV12-5
J: TRBJ2-7
CDR3: CASGLSRMEQYF

V: TRBV5-8
J: TRBJ1-4
CDR3: CASSSEGSGFGEKLFF

V: TRBV7-8
J: TRBJ2-5
CDR3: CASSSLTGQETQYF

V: TRBV28
J: TRBJ1-2
CDR3: CASSFPGGFGYGYTF

V: TRBV2
J: TRBJ2-5
CDR3: CASSYGTSPQESQETQYF